The clone carrying this T cell receptor (beta chain) was recorded at least ten times. The data originate from a study of T-cell memory formation after mild COVID-19. Study in general: Among the donors, TCR clusters were largely specific to each donor.

TCRdb re-derived calls from the 5' RACE reads in MiXCR, one entry per CDR3 protein. The sample has about 610,000 distinct CDR3 sequences, approximately 15% seen once. The CDR3 covers 16 residues. The V end lost 3 bases, the J end lost 0 bases, and 15 bases lay between the germline ends. Per germline, CDR1 SGHKS and CDR2 YYEKEE (reference sequence). The source is an adult woman who had mild COVID-19 (a few samples of this study predate the infection). Cell type and time point are not known. The chain employs TRBV5-5 and TRBJ1-1; D remains unclear. Sequencing was performed on PBMCs or a T cell subset sorted from them (not recorded which). The CDR3 nucleotides read TGTGCCAGCAGCTCCCTAGAGAATAGATTGAACACTGAAGCTTTCTTT. Translating it yields CASSSLENRLNTEAFF.